This T cell receptor (beta chain) comes out of a study of cytomegalovirus exposure and HLA in healthy donors. Trimming cost V 0 bases and J 0 bases, with 6 bases left between them. Germline CDR1 is LGHNA and CDR2 is YSLEER. This CDR3 contains 15 residues. PCR employed 60 Vbeta and 13 Jbeta primers. Here immunoSEQ multiplex PCR was the method, and the copy in TCRdb shows in-frame clones only, minus some. The repertoire holds roughly 130,000 clones, with about 66% as singletons. Study outcomes and limitations: Presence/absence analyses assumed roughly uniform sequencing depth across donors, which may not hold. Researchers counted around 170 TCR beta chains as cytomegalovirus-associated. Later analysis placed DRB1 highest and HLA-C lowest in TCR association rates, which differed by HLA locus. Testing in vitro showed a few CMV-associated chains specific for CMV antigens.

Note on this clone: What it recognizes is unknown.

What was sequenced was PBMCs. This receptor was taken from a man in his thirties or forties in good health and CMV-seropositive. This chain joins TRBV4-3 and TRBJ1-3, with D possibly TRBD1 on 5 matching bases. Here the CDR3 DNA reads TGCGCCAGCAGCCAAGAAGGGGTCTCTGGAAACACCATATATTTT. Encoded protein: CASSQEGVSGNTIYF.